The 28 T cell receptor beta chains reported below all come from one sample, sequenced in a study of molecular identifiers for immune sequencing clone quantification. TCRdb reanalysed the PCR reads using MiXCR and keeps one entry per CDR3 protein. Altogether 37,000 or so distinct CDR3 sequences are present, less than 20% being singletons, with the ten largest covering approximately 6.4%. What was sequenced was naive CD8+ T cells from blood, with Jurkat cell RNA spiked in. Noted subset: FACS-sorted CD8+CD4-CCR7+CD45RA+ naive T cells. These receptor sequences come from a human donor in good health. Some libraries in this study had Jurkat cell RNA spiked in.

This clonotype was detected ten times or more. The chain has TRBV5-5 and TRBJ1-3; 7 bases line up with TRBD1. The germline V gene has CDR1 SGHKS and CDR2 YYEKEE (reference sequence). This CDR3 has 14 residues. The V segment lost 4 bases and the J segment 8 bases; nucleotides outside the gene matches: 9. The CDR3 loop reads CASSHPGGSYTIYF. The CDR3, as DNA: TGTGCCAGCAGCCATCCAGGGGGATCTTACACCATATATTTT. Looking up the rest from reference TRBV5-5 and TRBJ1-3 gives the full variable domain: DAGVTQSPTHLIKTRGQQVTLRCSPISGHKSVSWYQQVLGQGPQFIFQYYEKEERGRGNFPDRFSARQFPNYSSELNVNALLLGDSALYLCASSHPGGSYTIYFGEGSWLTVV.

This clonotype was counted only a few times. V is TRBV12-3 or TRBV12-4 and J is TRBJ2-2, with unresolved D. The V and J ends lost 6 bases and 6 bases respectively, with 8 bases between them. The CDR3 loop spans 12 amino acids. Here the CDR3 DNA reads TGTGCCAGCAGCCTTACCCCCGGGGAGCTGTTTTTT. Translated: CASSLTPGELFF.

The chain links TRBV3-1 to TRBJ2-7; 8 nucleotides line up with TRBD1. The germline CDR1 and CDR2 sequences are LGHDT and YNNKEL (reference sequence). V dropped 2 bases and J dropped 2; count of bases not matched to a gene: 8. The CDR3 loop spans 16 amino acids. CDR3 amino acids: CASSQQGAFGTYEQYF. CDR3 DNA: TGTGCCAGCAGCCAACAGGGGGCGTTCGGGACCTACGAGCAGTACTTC.

Concerning this clonotype itself: The junction and the germline gene differ at one end; a read error may be behind it. This chain connects TRBV5-1 to TRBJ2-6; 12 bases map to TRBD1. The V gene's germline CDR1 is SGHRS and CDR2 YFSETQ. The CDR3 is 19 residues long. CDR3 in amino acids: CASSLFPGQGASGANALTF. CDR3 DNA: TGCGCCAGCAGCTTATTCCCGGGACAGGGGGCGTCTGGGGCCAACGCCCTGACTTTC.

Many counts were recorded for this clonotype. This rearrangement joins TRBV7-8 to TRBJ2-7; D remains unclear. The germline V gene encodes CDR1 SGHVS and CDR2 FQNEAQ. V lost 5 bases and J 3 bases, leaving 17 bases between the germline ends. The length of the CDR3 is 15 residues. The CDR3 nucleotides read TGTGCCAGCAGCCCGCAAAGGCCCCCAGGCTACGAGCAGTACTTC. Amino acid sequence: CASSPQRPPGYEQYF. The entire variable domain, with the rest obtained from reference TRBV7-8 and TRBJ2-7, is as follows: GAGVSQSPRYKVAKRGQDVALRCDPISGHVSLFWYQQALGQGPEFLTYFQNEAQLDKSGLPSDRFFAERPEGSVSTLKIQRTQQEDSAVYLCASSPQRPPGYEQYFGPGTRLTVT.

A word on this clonotype: This sequence may be a read error, since a much larger clone differs from it by one base. The CDR3 loop is CSASGQGTFRHEQYF. The CDR3 region has the DNA TGCAGTGCTAGTGGACAGGGAACTTTTAGGCACGAGCAGTACTTC. The rearrangement uses TRBV20-1 and TRBJ2-7; 8 bases match TRBD1. The CDR3 contains 15 residues. CDR1 is DFQATT and CDR2 is SNEGSKA in the germline V gene (reference sequence). The J segment lost 5 bases and the V segment lost 3 bases, leaving 12 bases of the junction unmatched.

This clonotype was seen a handful of times. The chain joins TRBV10-3 to TRBJ2-2; 7 bases match TRBD1. The CDR3 has 16 residues. V lost 3 bases and J lost 6; bases outside the gene matches: 10. The germline gives CDR1 ENHRY, CDR2 SYGVKD. Written as DNA, the CDR3 is TGTGCCATCAGTGATACGAGACAGGGATCGGCCGGGGAGCTGTTTTTT. Protein: CAISDTRQGSAGELFF.

This clonotype was counted many times. This sequence joins TRBV15 and TRBJ1-2; TRBD1 matches at 8 bases. The V gene end was trimmed by 0 bases and the J gene end by 4 bases; junction bases not matched to a gene: 7. Germline V gene data show CDR1 as LNHNV and CDR2 as YYDKDF (reference sequence). The CDR3 is 16 residues long. The CDR3 loop is CATSRESGGAGYGYTF. In DNA form, the CDR3 reads TGTGCCACCAGCAGAGAGTCAGGGGGCGCTGGCTATGGCTACACCTTC.

This clonotype has just a few counts. CDR3 bases: TGTGCCAGCAGCTTAATTAAGGGGGTCTATGGCTACACCTTC. Translating gives CASSLIKGVYGYTF. The V call is TRBV11-2, the J call TRBJ1-2; D perhaps matches TRBD1 (6 bases). This CDR3 spans 14 amino acids. Per germline, CDR1 SGHAT and CDR2 FQNNGV. Trimming took off 2 bases at V and 4 bases at J, with 11 bases between the two ends.

With respect to this clonotype: This could be a read error, since a much larger clone is one nucleotide away. The gene calls are TRBV27 and TRBJ2-2; 7 bases are shared with TRBD1. After removal of 1 base from V and 5 bases from J, the junction contained 4 bases not matched to a gene. The CDR3 runs to 15 residues. Looked up from germline, CDR1 is MNHEY and CDR2 is SMNVEV (reference sequence). Here the CDR3 DNA reads TGTGCCAGCAGTTTATGGACAGGTGTTACCGGGGAGCTGTTTTTT. Encoded protein: CASSLWTGVTGELFF.

This clonotype was seen ten or more times. V is TRBV7-8 and J is TRBJ2-2; the D is unclear. CDR3 length: 13 amino acids. V was pared by 4 bases and J by 6 bases, with 9 bases between. Germline assignment: CDR1 SGHVS and CDR2 FQNEAQ. This chain's CDR3 is CASSSLEAGELFF. The CDR3 coding sequence is TGTGCCAGCAGCTCTTTGGAAGCCGGGGAGCTGTTTTTT.

Turning to this clonotype: A read error may be the cause here, since a much bigger clone is one base away. This chain uses TRBV24-1 with TRBJ2-1; D is ambiguous. Germline V CDR1 and CDR2: KGHDR, SFDVKD. The CDR3 contains 14 residues. The V end was cut by 4 bases, the J end by 9 bases, with 15 bases between. CDR3 DNA: TGTGCCACCAGTGAACCCCGGGCCAGTGGTGAGCAGTTCTTC. This sequence encodes CATSEPRASGEQFF.

This clonotype showed up many times. V usage is TRBV28 and J usage is TRBJ2-3; a possible D gene is TRBD1 (6 bases). Germline values: CDR1 MDHEN, CDR2 SYDVKM. Trimming took 5 bases from V and 1 from J, leaving 25 bases between them. The CDR3 spans 19 residues. This CDR3 is CASSPRGGAYGAGTDTQYF. Written as DNA, the CDR3 is TGTGCCAGCAGTCCGAGAGGGGGAGCCTATGGAGCGGGCACAGATACGCAGTATTTT.

V usage is TRBV7-9 and J usage is TRBJ2-7; D tentatively reads TRBD1 or TRBD2 (5 bases each). CDR3 size: 14 residues. CDR1 SEHNR and CDR2 FQNEAQ come from the germline V gene (reference sequence). V was cut by 2 bases and J by 3 bases, with 11 bases left in between. CDR3 sequence: CASSLIGGIYEQYF. CDR3 nucleotide sequence: TGTGCCAGCAGCTTAATTGGGGGTATCTACGAGCAGTACTTC.

This clonotype was picked up a small number of times. An end of the junction does not agree with germline; a read error may underlie this. J is TRBJ2-5 and V is TRBV27, with D unresolved. The CDR3 is 9 amino acids. Germline V CDR1 and CDR2: MNHEY, SMNVEV (reference sequence). The CDR3 DNA sequence: TGCTACTCCCAAGAGACCCAGTACTTC. As protein: CYSQETQYF.

This clonotype was detected a few times. V and J are TRBV3-1 and TRBJ2-2; weak D call: TRBD2 (6 bases). Trimming left V 4 bases short and J 4 bases short, with 16 bases between. The CDR3 covers 16 residues. Looked up from germline, CDR1 is LGHDT and CDR2 is YNNKEL (reference sequence). The CDR3 DNA follows: TGTGCCAGCAGCCCTGGGGGGACCTACCTCACCGGGGAGCTGTTTTTT. It is translated as CASSPGGTYLTGELFF.

For this clonotype: This sequence may be a read error, since a much larger clone differs from it by one base. Written as DNA, the CDR3 is TGTGCCAGCAGTTTAGAGACTAGCGGACGCGGAAACACCGGGGAGCTGGTTTTT. Encoded protein: CASSLETSGRGNTGELVF. The rearrangement links TRBV28 to TRBJ2-2; 9 bases are a match to TRBD2. Germline values: CDR1 MDHEN, CDR2 SYDVKM. The CDR3 length is 18 residues.

The chain recombines TRBV5-4 with TRBJ2-7; 7 nucleotides line up with TRBD2. The V gene end was trimmed by 4 bases and the J gene end by 2 bases; junction bases not matched to a gene: 9. The CDR3 has 15 residues. The V gene's germline CDR1 is SGHNT and CDR2 YYREEE (reference sequence). CDR3: CASSLLPSGTYEQYF. The CDR3 coding sequence is TGTGCCAGCAGCCTTCTACCTAGCGGAACCTACGAGCAGTACTTC.

A few counts support this clonotype. This chain joins TRBV29-1 and TRBJ2-7, with 11 nucleotides matching TRBD2. Germline V lookup: CDR1 SQVTM, CDR2 ANQGSEA. V trimming: 0 bases; J trimming: 4 bases; junction bases outside the gene matches: 5. This CDR3 region has 15 residues. The CDR3 spells CSVEETSGSGYEQYF. The CDR3 DNA reads TGCAGCGTTGAAGAAACTAGCGGGAGTGGTTACGAGCAGTACTTC.

The sample holds many counts of this clonotype. The chain couples TRBV2 to TRBJ1-2; no firm D call. The CDR3 sequence is 11 residues long. V shed 11 bases and J shed 4 bases, with 11 bases lying between them. Germline assignment: CDR1 SNHLY and CDR2 FYNNEI. CDR3 loop: CAGLGSYGYTF. The CDR3 region has the DNA TGTGCCGGCTTGGGCAGCTATGGCTACACCTTC.

The sample holds many counts of this clonotype. This chain links TRBV3-1 with TRBJ2-7, with D possibly matching TRBD1 (5 bases). The CDR3 contains 15 residues. The germline V gene encodes CDR1 LGHDT and CDR2 YNNKEL (reference sequence). The V end was cut by 9 bases, the J end by 0 bases, with 18 bases between. This CDR3 reads CASRLALDNSYEQYF. CDR3 bases: TGTGCCAGTCGATTAGCCTTGGACAACTCCTACGAGCAGTACTTC.

With regard to this clonotype: A junction boundary mismatches the germline segment, possibly from a read error. This chain links TRBV7-3 with TRBJ2-2; 8 bases match TRBD2. The CDR3 length is 16 residues. CDR1 is SGHTA, CDR2 FQGTGA, per germline. Here the CDR3 reads CAGSPHGRAYTGELFF. In DNA form, the CDR3 reads TGTGCCGGCAGCCCCCACGGGAGGGCCTACACCGGGGAGCTGTTTTTT.

This clonotype was recorded at least ten times. CDR3 in DNA: TGCGCCAGCAGCTTGGGATATGGGGTGGACGAGCAGTACTTC. Translated: CASSLGYGVDEQYF. J is TRBJ2-7 and V is TRBV5-1; D gene ambiguous. Germline V gene lookup returns CDR1 SGHRS and CDR2 YFSETQ. Trimming removed 0 bases at V and 5 bases at J, with 12 bases between. This CDR3 has 14 amino acids.

This clonotype occurred many times. Relative to the germline gene, one junction end is altered; a read error may explain this. V gene TRBV6-2 or TRBV6-3 combines with J gene TRBJ1-1; 8 bases agree with TRBD1. CDR1 MNHEY and CDR2 SVGEGT come from the germline V gene. The CDR3 covers 14 residues. The CDR3, as DNA: TGTGCCAGCACCCGGACAGGGAAGAACACTGAAGCCTTCTTT. Protein sequence: CASTRTGKNTEAFF.

This clonotype was detected many times. The gene calls are TRBV5-1 and TRBJ2-7; unclear D gene. The CDR3 spans 14 residues. The ends were cut back, 0 bases at V and 0 bases at J, with 7 bases in the middle. From germline, CDR1 is SGHRS and CDR2 YFSETQ. In DNA form, the CDR3 reads TGCGCCAGCAGCTTGGCCCCTGCCTCCTACGAGCAGTACTTC. This encodes CASSLAPASYEQYF.

Concerning this clonotype itself: This may stem from a read error, because a much larger clone lies one nucleotide away. The genes are TRBV7-3 and TRBJ2-1; 9 bases line up with TRBD2. Per germline, CDR1 SGHTA and CDR2 FQGTGA. This CDR3 has 15 amino acids. The CDR3 DNA reads as TGTGCCGGCAGCTTGCGGGAGGGCCTCCCCAATGAGCAGTTCTTC. Its protein is CAGSLREGLPNEQFF.

This clonotype was counted at least ten times. CDR3 sequence: CASGDTQYF. The CDR3 DNA reads TGTGCCAGCGGAGATACGCAGTATTTT. The chain combines TRBV9 with TRBJ2-3; D call uncertain. Deletions cut 7 bases from V and 5 bases from J, with 2 bases between. Germline lookup yields CDR1 SGDLS and CDR2 YYNGEE. The CDR3 totals 9 residues.

This clonotype has just a few counts. This chain uses TRBV6-2 or TRBV6-3 with TRBJ2-3; possible D gene TRBD2, 6 bases. Trimming took 7 bases from V and 0 from J, leaving 26 bases between them. CDR3 size: 19 residues. Germline CDR1 MNHEY, CDR2 SVGEGT. CDR3 sequence (DNA): TGTGCCAGCAATGATCCGGGACTGGGAGGCCTCCGGAGCACAGATACGCAGTATTTT. Translating gives CASNDPGLGGLRSTDTQYF.